The T cell receptor (beta chain) described here comes from a study of long-term antiretroviral therapy in people with HIV. General study points: CDR3 length ranges were narrower in HIV repertoires than in controls. Pre-ART clonal expansions dominated every time point's repertoire.

Version v3.0 of the immunoSEQ assay ran at survey level. The study targeted about 35,000-50,000 T-cell genomes per sample in sequencing. The repertoire was sequenced with immunoSEQ multiplex PCR; TCRdb's copy has only in-frame clones and lacks some. The data hold approximately 31,000 clones, with around 78% observed a single time. Regarding this clone: Its antigen is not known.

Sample: unsorted PBMCs, taken 3.1 years after starting antiretroviral therapy. The clonotype comes from a woman between 45 and 60 years old with HIV.

CDR3 protein: CASSPPSGGHQFF. As DNA, the CDR3 is TGCGCCAGCAGCCCTCCATCGGGGGGTCACCAGTTCTTC. The chain joins TRBV5-1 to TRBJ2-1, with 7 positions matching TRBD2. Germline CDR1 is SGHRS and CDR2 is YFSETQ. The CDR3 covers 13 residues. The V and J ends lost 4 bases and 13 bases, in that order; junction bases with no gene match: 11.